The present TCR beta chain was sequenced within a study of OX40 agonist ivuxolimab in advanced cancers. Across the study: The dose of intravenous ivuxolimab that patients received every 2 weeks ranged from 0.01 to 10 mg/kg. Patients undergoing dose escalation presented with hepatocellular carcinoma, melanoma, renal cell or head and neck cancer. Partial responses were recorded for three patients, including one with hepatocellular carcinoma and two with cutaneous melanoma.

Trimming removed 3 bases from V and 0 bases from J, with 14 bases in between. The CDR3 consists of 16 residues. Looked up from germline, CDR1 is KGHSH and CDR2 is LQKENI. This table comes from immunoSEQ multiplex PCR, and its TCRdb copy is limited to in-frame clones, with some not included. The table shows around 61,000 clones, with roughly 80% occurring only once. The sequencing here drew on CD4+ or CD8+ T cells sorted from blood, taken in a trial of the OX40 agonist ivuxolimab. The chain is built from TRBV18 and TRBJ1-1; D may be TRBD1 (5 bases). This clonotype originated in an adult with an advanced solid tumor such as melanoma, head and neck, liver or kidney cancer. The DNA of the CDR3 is TGTGCCAGCTCACCGGAACGGGACTATTTGAACACTGAAGCTTTCTTT. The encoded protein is CASSPERDYLNTEAFF. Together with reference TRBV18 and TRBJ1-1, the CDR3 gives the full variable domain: NAGVMQNPRHLVRRRGQEARLRCSPMKGHSHVYWYRQLPEEGLKFMVYLQKENIIDESGMPKERFSAEFPKEGPSILRIQQVVRGDSAAYFCASSPERDYLNTEAFFGQGTRLTVV.